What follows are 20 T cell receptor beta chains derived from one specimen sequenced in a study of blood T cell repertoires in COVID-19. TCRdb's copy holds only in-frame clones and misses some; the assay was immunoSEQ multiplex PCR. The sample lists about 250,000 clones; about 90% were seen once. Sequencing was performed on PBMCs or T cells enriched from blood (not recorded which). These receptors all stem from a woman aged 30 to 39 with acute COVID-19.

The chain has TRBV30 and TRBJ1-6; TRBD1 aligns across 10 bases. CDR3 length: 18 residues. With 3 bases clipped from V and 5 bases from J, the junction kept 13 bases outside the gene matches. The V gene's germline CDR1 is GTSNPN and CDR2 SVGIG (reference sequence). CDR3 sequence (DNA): TGTGCCTGGAGAATAAGGGGGTCGGGACAGGGGAATAATTCACCCCTCCACTTT. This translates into CAWRIRGSGQGNNSPLHF.

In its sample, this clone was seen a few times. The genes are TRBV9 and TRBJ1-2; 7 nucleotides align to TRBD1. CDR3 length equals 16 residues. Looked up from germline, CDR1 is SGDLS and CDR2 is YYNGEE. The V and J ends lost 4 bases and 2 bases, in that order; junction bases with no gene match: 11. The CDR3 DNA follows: TGTGCCAGCAGCTTCTTCGACAGGGTGGGCAACTATGGCTACACCTTC. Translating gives CASSFFDRVGNYGYTF.

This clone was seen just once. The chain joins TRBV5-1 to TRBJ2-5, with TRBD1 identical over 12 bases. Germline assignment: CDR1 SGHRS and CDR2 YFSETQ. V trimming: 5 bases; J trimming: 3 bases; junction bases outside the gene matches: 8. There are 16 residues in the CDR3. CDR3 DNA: TGCGCCAGCAGTCTGGGACAGGGGGCTGACAAAGAGACCCAGTACTTC. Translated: CASSLGQGADKETQYF.

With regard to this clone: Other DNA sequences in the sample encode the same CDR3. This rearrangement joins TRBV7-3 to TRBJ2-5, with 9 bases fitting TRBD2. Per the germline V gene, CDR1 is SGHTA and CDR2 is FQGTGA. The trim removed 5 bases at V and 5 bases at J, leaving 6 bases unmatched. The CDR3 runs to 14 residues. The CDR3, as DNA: TGTGCCAGCAGCCCGGGACTAGCTGCGGAGACCCAGTACTTC. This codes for CASSPGLAAETQYF.

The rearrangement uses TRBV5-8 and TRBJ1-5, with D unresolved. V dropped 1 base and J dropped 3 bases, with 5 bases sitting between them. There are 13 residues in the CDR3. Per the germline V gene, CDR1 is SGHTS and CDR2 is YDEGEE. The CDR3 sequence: CASSLQVNQPQHF. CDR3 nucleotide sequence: TGTGCCAGCAGCTTGCAGGTCAATCAGCCCCAGCATTTT. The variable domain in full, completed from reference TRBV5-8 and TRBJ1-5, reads EAGVTQSPTHLIKTRGQQATLRCSPISGHTSVYWYQQALGLGLQFLLWYDEGEERNRGNFPPRFSGRQFPNYSSELNVNALELEDSALYLCASSLQVNQPQHFGDGTRLSIL.

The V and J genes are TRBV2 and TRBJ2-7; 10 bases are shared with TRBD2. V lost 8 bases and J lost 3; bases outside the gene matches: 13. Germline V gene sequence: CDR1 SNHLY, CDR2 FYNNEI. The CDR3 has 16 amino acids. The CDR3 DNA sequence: TGTGCCAGCCTTCTAGAACTAGCGGGGAAAATCTACGAGCAGTACTTC. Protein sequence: CASLLELAGKIYEQYF.

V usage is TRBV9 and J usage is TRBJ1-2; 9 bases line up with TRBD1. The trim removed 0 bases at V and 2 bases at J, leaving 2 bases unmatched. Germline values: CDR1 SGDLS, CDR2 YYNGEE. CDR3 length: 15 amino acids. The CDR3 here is CASSVVGTGNYGYTF. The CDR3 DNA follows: TGTGCCAGCAGCGTAGTGGGGACAGGGAACTATGGCTACACCTTC.

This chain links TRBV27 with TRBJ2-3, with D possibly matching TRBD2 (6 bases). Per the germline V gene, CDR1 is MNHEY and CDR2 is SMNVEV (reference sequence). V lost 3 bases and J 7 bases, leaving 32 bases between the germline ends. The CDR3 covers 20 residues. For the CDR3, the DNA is TGTGCCAGCAGTTTGAGTGCCTCCACTCCGGGACTCACCCTCCAAAATACGCAGTATTTT. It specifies CASSLSASTPGLTLQNTQYF.

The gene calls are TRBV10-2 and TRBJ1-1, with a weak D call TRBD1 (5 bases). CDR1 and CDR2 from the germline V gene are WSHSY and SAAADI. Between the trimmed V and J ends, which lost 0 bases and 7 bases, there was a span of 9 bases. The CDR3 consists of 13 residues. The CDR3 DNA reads TGCGCCAGCAGTGAGTCCAGCGACAGTGAAGCTTTCTTT. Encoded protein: CASSESSDSEAFF.

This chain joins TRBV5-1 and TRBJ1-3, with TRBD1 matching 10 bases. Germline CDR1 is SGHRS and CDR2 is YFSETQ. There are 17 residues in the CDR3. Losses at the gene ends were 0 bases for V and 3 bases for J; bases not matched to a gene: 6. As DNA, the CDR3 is TGCGCCAGCAGCTTGGGAGACAGGGGGCAAGTTGGAAACACCATATATTTT. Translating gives CASSLGDRGQVGNTIYF.

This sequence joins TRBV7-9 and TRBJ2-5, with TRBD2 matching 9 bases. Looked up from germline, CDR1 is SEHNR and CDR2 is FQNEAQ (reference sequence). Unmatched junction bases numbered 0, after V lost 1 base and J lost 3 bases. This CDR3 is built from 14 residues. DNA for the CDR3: TGTGCCAGCAGCTTAGGCGGGAGGGAAGAGACCCAGTACTTC. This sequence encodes CASSLGGREETQYF.

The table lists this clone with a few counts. The CDR3 DNA is TGTGCCAGCAGGGCCGGGCCAGGGATATTCACTGAAGCTTTCTTT. This translates into CASRAGPGIFTEAFF. The chain employs TRBV6-5 and TRBJ1-1, with a weak D call TRBD1 (5 bases). CDR1 MNHEY and CDR2 SVGAGI come from the germline V gene. This CDR3 has 15 residues. The V end lost 6 bases, the J end lost 4 bases, and 18 bases lay between the germline ends.

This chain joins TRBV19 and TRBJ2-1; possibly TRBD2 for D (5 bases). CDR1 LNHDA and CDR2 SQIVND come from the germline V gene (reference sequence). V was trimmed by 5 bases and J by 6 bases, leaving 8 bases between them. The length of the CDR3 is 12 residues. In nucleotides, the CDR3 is TGTGCCAGTAGTTCCAGCGGCAATGAGCAGTTCTTC. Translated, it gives CASSSSGNEQFF.

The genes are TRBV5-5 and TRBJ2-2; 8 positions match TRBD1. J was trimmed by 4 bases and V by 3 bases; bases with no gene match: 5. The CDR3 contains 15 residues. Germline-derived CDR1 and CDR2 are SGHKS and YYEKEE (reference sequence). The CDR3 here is CASSWTGRTTGELFF. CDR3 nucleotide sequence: TGTGCCAGCAGCTGGACAGGGAGGACCACCGGGGAGCTGTTTTTT.

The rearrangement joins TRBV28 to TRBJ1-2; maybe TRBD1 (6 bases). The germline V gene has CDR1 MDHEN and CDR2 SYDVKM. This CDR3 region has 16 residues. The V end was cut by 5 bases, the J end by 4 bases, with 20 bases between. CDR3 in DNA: TGTGCCAGCAGTGATACTGGTGGACAGAGCAGCTATGGCTACACCTTC. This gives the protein CASSDTGGQSSYGYTF.

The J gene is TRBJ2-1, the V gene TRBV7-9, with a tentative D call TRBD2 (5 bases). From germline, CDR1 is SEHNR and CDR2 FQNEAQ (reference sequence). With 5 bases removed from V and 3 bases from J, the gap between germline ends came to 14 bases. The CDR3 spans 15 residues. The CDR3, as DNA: TGTGCCAGCAGCCCCCGGGTAGCGTACTACAATGAGCAGTTCTTC. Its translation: CASSPRVAYYNEQFF.

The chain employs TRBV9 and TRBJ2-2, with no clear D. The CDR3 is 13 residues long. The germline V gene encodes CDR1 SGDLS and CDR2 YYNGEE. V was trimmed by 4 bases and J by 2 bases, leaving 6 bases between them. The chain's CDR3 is CASSPSNTGELFF. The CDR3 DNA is TGTGCCAGCAGCCCCAGTAACACCGGGGAGCTGTTTTTT.

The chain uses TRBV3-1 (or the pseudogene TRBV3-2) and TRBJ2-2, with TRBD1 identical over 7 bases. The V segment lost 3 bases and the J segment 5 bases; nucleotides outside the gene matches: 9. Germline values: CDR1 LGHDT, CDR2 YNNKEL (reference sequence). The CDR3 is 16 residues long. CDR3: CASSQLRQGRTGELFF. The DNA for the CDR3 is TGTGCCAGCAGCCAGTTGAGACAGGGTAGGACCGGGGAGCTGTTTTTT.

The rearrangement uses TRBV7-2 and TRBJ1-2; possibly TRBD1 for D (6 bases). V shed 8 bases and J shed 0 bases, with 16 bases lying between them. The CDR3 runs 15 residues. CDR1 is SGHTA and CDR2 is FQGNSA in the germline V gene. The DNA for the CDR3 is TGTGCCAGCTCTAAGGGGGGGAATCCTAACTATGGCTACACCTTC. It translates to CASSKGGNPNYGYTF.

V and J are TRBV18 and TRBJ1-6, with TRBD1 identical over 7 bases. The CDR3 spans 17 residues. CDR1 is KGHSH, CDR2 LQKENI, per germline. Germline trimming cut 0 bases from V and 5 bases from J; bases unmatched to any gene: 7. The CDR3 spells CASSPPYKGADNSPLHF. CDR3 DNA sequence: TGTGCCAGCTCACCACCATATAAGGGGGCGGATAATTCACCCCTCCACTTT.